The clone carrying this T cell receptor beta chain was recorded once. Per germline, CDR1 SNHLY and CDR2 FYNNEI. CDR3 length equals 12 residues. Trimming took off 7 bases at V and 9 bases at J, with 13 bases between the two ends. Cohorts were based on clinical histories the participants reported. Within the 2 weeks before study entry, each person in the exposed group met a COVID-19 case. This record comes from a study of blood T cell repertoires in COVID-19. At the level of the study: T cells, B-cell-depleted T cells, or PBMCs supplied cDNA or gDNA.

Methods used by the authors: Estimation of nucleated cell counts was performed using reference gene primer amplification. Generated by immunoSEQ multiplex PCR, the TCRdb table keeps only in-frame clones and is missing some. V and J calls and clone size are as listed in that table; D and trimming were resolved from the DNA. In the table there are around 170,000 clones, 70% to 80% of which are singletons. What was sequenced was PBMCs or T cells enriched from blood (not recorded which). The sequence came from a man aged 60 to 75 who had been exposed to COVID-19. This chain links TRBV2 with TRBJ2-1; possible D gene TRBD1, 5 bases. As DNA, the CDR3 is TGTGCCAGCACCAGAGACAGTGTTGAGCAGTTCTTC. Its translation: CASTRDSVEQFF. The variable domain in full, with the rest retrieved from reference TRBV2 and TRBJ2-1, is EPEVTQTPSHQVTQMGQEVILRCVPISNHLYFYWYRQILGQKVEFLVSFYNNEISEKSEIFDDQFSVERPDGSNFTLKIRSTKLEDSAMYFCASTRDSVEQFFGPGTRLTVL.